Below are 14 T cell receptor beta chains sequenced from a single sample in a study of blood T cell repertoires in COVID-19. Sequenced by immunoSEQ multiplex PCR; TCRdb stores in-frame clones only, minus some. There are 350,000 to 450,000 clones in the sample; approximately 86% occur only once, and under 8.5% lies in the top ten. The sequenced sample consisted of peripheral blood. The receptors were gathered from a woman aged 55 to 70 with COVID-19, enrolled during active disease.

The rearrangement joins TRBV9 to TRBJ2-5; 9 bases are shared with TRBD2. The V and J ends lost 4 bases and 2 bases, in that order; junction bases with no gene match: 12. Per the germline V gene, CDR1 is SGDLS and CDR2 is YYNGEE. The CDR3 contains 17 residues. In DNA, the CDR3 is TGTGCCAGCAGCCCGGGACTAGCTATCATCGCACAAGAGACCCAGTACTTC. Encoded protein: CASSPGLAIIAQETQYF. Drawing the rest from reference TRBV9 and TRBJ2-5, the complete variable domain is DSGVTQTPKHLITATGQRVTLRCSPRSGDLSVYWYQQSLDQGLQFLIQYYNGEERAKGNILERFSAQQFPDLHSELNLSSLELGDSALYFCASSPGLAIIAQETQYFGPGTRLLVL.

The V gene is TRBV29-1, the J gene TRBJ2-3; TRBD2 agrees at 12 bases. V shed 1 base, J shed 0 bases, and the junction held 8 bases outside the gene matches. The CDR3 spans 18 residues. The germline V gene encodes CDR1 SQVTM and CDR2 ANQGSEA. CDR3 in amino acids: CSVEGTSGALTSTDTQYF. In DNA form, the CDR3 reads TGCAGCGTTGAAGGGACTAGCGGGGCCTTAACTAGCACAGATACGCAGTATTTT.

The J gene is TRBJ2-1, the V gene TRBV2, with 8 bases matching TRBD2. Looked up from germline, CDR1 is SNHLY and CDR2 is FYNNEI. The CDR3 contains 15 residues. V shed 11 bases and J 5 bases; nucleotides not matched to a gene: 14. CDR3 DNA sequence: TGTGCCGGCTCAACGCGGGGGGCCCTACACAATGAGCAGTTCTTC. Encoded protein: CAGSTRGALHNEQFF.

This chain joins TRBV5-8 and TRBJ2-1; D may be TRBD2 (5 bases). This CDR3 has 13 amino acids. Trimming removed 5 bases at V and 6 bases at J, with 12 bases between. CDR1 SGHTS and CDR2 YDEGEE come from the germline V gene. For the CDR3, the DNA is TGTGCCAGCAGGGACGGACTGATCAATGAGCAGTTCTTC. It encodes CASRDGLINEQFF.

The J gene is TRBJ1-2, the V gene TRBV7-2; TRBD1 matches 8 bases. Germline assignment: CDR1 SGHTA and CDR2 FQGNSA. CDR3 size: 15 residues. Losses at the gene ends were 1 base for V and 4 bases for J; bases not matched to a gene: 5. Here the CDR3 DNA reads TGTGCCAGCAGCTTAGGACAGGGGCCACGCTATGGCTACACCTTC. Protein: CASSLGQGPRYGYTF.

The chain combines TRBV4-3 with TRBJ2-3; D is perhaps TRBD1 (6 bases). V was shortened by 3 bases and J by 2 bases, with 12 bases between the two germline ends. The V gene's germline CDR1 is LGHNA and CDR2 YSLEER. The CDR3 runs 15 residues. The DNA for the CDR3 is TGCGCCAGCAGCCAGCGACAGGCCCCCACAGATACGCAGTATTTT. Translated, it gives CASSQRQAPTDTQYF.

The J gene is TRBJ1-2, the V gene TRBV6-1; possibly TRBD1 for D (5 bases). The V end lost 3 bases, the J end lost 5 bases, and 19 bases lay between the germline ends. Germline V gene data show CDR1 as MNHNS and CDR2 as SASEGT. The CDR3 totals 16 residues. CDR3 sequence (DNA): TGTGCCAGCAGTGATGGGGGGACTTGGTCCCTGTATGGCTACACCTTC. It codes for CASSDGGTWSLYGYTF.

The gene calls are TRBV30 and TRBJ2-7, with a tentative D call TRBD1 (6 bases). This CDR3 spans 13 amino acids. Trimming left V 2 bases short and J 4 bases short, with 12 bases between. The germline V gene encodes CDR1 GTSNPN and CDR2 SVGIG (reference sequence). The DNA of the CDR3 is TGTGCCTGGAGTCGACAGGATGGGTACGAGCAGTACTTC. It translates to CAWSRQDGYEQYF. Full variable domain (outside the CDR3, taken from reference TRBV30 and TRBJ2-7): SQTIHQWPATLVQPVGSPLSLECTVEGTSNPNLYWYRQAAGRGLQLLFYSVGIGQISSEVPQNLSASRPQDRQFILSSKKLLLSDSGFYLCAWSRQDGYEQYFGPGTRLTVT.

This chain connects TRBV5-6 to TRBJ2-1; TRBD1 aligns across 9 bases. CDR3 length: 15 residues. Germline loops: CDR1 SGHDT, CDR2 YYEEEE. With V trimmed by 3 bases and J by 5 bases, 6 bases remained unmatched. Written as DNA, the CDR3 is TGTGCCAGCAGCTGGTGGGACAGGGACCACAATGAGCAGTTCTTC. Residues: CASSWWDRDHNEQFF.

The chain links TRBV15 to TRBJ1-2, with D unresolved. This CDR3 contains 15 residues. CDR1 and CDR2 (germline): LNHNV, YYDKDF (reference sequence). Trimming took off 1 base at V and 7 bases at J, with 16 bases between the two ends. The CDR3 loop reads CATSRGGGVTGGYTF. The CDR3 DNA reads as TGTGCCACCAGCAGAGGGGGAGGAGTGACGGGTGGCTACACCTTC.

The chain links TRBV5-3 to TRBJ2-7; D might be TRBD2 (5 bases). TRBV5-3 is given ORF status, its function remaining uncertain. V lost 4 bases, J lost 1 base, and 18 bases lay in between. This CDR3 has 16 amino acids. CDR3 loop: CARSRFVGELSYEQYF. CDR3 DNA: TGTGCCAGAAGCCGATTCGTTGGGGAGTTGTCCTACGAGCAGTACTTC.

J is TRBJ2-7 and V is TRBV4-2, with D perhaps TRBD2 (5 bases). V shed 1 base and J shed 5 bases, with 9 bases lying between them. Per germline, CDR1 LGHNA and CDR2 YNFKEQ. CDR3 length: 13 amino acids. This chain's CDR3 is CASSQATGDEQYF. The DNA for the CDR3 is TGTGCCAGCAGCCAAGCCACCGGGGACGAGCAGTACTTC.

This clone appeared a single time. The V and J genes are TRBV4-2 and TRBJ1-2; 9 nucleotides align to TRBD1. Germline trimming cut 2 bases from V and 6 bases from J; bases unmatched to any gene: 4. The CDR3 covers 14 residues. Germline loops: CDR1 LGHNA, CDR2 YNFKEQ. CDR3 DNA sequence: TGTGCCAGCAGCCAATGGACAGGGGAAGATGGCTACACCTTC. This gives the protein CASSQWTGEDGYTF.

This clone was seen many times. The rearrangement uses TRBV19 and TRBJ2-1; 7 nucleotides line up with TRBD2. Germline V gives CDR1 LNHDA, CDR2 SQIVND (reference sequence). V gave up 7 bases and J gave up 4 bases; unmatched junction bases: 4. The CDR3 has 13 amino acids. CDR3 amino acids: CASNGRGYNEQFF. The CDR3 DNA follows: TGTGCCAGTAACGGGCGGGGGTACAATGAGCAGTTCTTC.